Listed below are T cell receptor beta chains from one sample, sequenced in a study of T cell changes during pregnancy in multiple sclerosis. Libraries were prepared by immunoSEQ multiplex PCR; TCRdb keeps only in-frame clonotypes and omits some of them. The table records about 67,000 clones, 80% to 95% of them present only once. Sequenced here: peripheral blood, sampled in the second trimester of pregnancy. These receptors were obtained from a female donor with multiple sclerosis, enrolled in a pregnancy study. Both conserved end residues are part of each CDR3. D genes are given only for firm matches. Not every row has a clone size; where given, it reads once, few, many or a size class.

clone size: NA
D gene: TRBD2
V gene: TRBV7-7
J gene: TRBJ2-3
CDR3 DNA: TGTGCCAGCAGCTTAGAAGCGGGGGGGCGATCAGATACGCAGTATTTT
CDR3 protein: CASSLEAGGRSDTQYF

clone size: NA
D gene: NA
V gene: TRBV21-1
J gene: TRBJ2-7
CDR3 DNA: TGTGCCAGCAGCAGCCATGCCGGGACAGCCCACGAGCAGTACTTC
CDR3 protein: CASSSHAGTAHEQYF

clone size: NA
D gene: NA
V gene: TRBV5-4
J gene: TRBJ2-7
CDR3 DNA: TGTGCCAGCAGATTAGGGGGACACGAGCAGTACTTC
CDR3 protein: CASRLGGHEQYF

clone size: NA
D gene: NA
V gene: TRBV27
J gene: TRBJ2-7
CDR3 DNA: TGTGCCAGCAGTTTATTGGGCGGGATGGTCGAGCAGTACTTC
CDR3 protein: CASSLLGGMVEQYF

clone size: NA
D gene: NA
V gene: TRBV7-9
J gene: TRBJ1-5
CDR3 DNA: TGTGCCAGCAGCTTAGCTCAGAATAGCAATCAGCCCCAGCATTTT
CDR3 protein: CASSLAQNSNQPQHF

clone size: NA
D gene: NA
V gene: TRBV19
J gene: TRBJ1-2
CDR3 DNA: TGTGCCACAGGGATAAAGGCTAACTATGGCTACACCTTC
CDR3 protein: CATGIKANYGYTF

clone size: NA
D gene: NA
V gene: TRBV18
J gene: TRBJ1-1
CDR3 DNA: TGTGCCAGCTCACCATTAGCTCTGAACACTGAAGCTTTCTTT
CDR3 protein: CASSPLALNTEAFF

clone size: NA
D gene: TRBD2
V gene: TRBV14
J gene: TRBJ2-1
CDR3 DNA: TGTGCCAGCAGCCAAGATTCGCCCACTAGCGGCTCCAACAATGAGCAGTTCTTC
CDR3 protein: CASSQDSPTSGSNNEQFF

clone size: once
D gene: TRBD1
V gene: TRBV30
J gene: TRBJ2-7
CDR3 DNA: TGTGCCTGGAAAGGGACAGCGCCCTACGAGCAGTACTTC
CDR3 protein: CAWKGTAPYEQYF

clone size: NA
D gene: NA
V gene: TRBV19
J gene: TRBJ1-1
CDR3 DNA: TGTGCCAGTAACCGGGCGGGGGACACTGAAGCTTTCTTT
CDR3 protein: CASNRAGDTEAFF

clone size: NA
D gene: NA
V gene: TRBV11-2
J gene: TRBJ1-2
CDR3 DNA: TGTGCCAGCAGCTCAGTGGGAAAAACGGGAGACCTAATCTATGGCTACACCTTC
CDR3 protein: CASSSVGKTGDLIYGYTF

clone size: NA
D gene: TRBD2
V gene: TRBV10-2
J gene: TRBJ2-1
CDR3 DNA: TGCGCCAGCAGACTAGCGGGAGTTAATGAGCAGTTCTTC
CDR3 protein: CASRLAGVNEQFF

clone size: NA
D gene: NA
V gene: TRBV7-8
J gene: TRBJ1-2
CDR3 DNA: TGTGCCAGCACCCAACGAGCAGGCCCCCCTGATGGCTACACCTTC
CDR3 protein: CASTQRAGPPDGYTF

clone size: NA
D gene: NA
V gene: TRBV6-1
J gene: TRBJ1-2
CDR3 DNA: TGTGCCAGCAGTGTTGAGGGAAACTATGGCTACACCTTC
CDR3 protein: CASSVEGNYGYTF

clone size: NA
D gene: NA
V gene: TRBV5-4
J gene: TRBJ2-7
CDR3 DNA: TGTGCCAGCAGCTCAGGGAACTCCTACGAGCAGTACTTC
CDR3 protein: CASSSGNSYEQYF

clone size: NA
D gene: TRBD2
V gene: TRBV5-6
J gene: TRBJ2-5
CDR3 DNA: TGTGCCAGCAGCCGGGGAGGGCGGGGGGGCCAAGAGACCCAGTACTTC
CDR3 protein: CASSRGGRGGQETQYF

clone size: NA
D gene: NA
V gene: TRBV7-8
J gene: TRBJ1-6
CDR3 DNA: TGTGCCAGCAGCCGCCGGGACAATAATTCACCCCTCCACTTT
CDR3 protein: CASSRRDNNSPLHF

clone size: NA
D gene: NA
V gene: TRBV10-1
J gene: TRBJ2-7
CDR3 DNA: TGCGCCAGCAGTGACCCCCGGGACAACCCACTTTGTCACGAGCAGTACTTC
CDR3 protein: CASSDPRDNPLCHEQYF

clone size: NA
D gene: NA
V gene: TRBV30
J gene: TRBJ1-2
CDR3 DNA: TGTGCCTGGAGTATCTCGTATGGCTACACCTTC
CDR3 protein: CAWSISYGYTF

clone size: NA
D gene: NA
V gene: TRBV6-6
J gene: TRBJ1-2
CDR3 DNA: TGTGCCAGCAGTTACTCCGATGGCTACACCTTC
CDR3 protein: CASSYSDGYTF

clone size: NA
D gene: TRBD1
V gene: TRBV29-1
J gene: TRBJ2-1
CDR3 DNA: TGCAGCGGCGACAGGGTTCTACCCTACAATGAGCAGTTCTTC
CDR3 protein: CSGDRVLPYNEQFF

clone size: NA
D gene: TRBD1
V gene: TRBV30
J gene: TRBJ1-1
CDR3 DNA: TGTGCCTGGAGTGTAGGGCGGACAGGGGACACTGAAGCTTTCTTT
CDR3 protein: CAWSVGRTGDTEAFF

clone size: NA
D gene: NA
V gene: TRBV5-4
J gene: TRBJ1-1
CDR3 DNA: TGTGCCAGCAGTTCCGGGACAACGTGGGCCACTGAAGCTTTCTTT
CDR3 protein: CASSSGTTWATEAFF

clone size: NA
D gene: NA
V gene: TRBV6-5
J gene: TRBJ2-2
CDR3 DNA: TGTGCCAGCAGTTACTTCGGCGGGGTGAACACCGGGGAGCTGTTTTTT
CDR3 protein: CASSYFGGVNTGELFF

clone size: NA
D gene: NA
V gene: TRBV7-2
J gene: TRBJ1-3
CDR3 DNA: TGTGCCAGCAGCTTGCTCTACTCTGGAAACACCATATATTTT
CDR3 protein: CASSLLYSGNTIYF

clone size: NA
D gene: NA
V gene: TRBV5-1
J gene: TRBJ1-4
CDR3 DNA: TGCGCCAGCAGCTCTCCCCAGGGAAGAGAAAAACTGTTTTTT
CDR3 protein: CASSSPQGREKLFF

clone size: NA
D gene: NA
V gene: TRBV13
J gene: TRBJ2-1
CDR3 DNA: TGTGCCAGCAGCTTAGAGGGGGTGGGCTACAATGAGCAGTTCTTC
CDR3 protein: CASSLEGVGYNEQFF

clone size: NA
D gene: NA
V gene: TRBV19
J gene: TRBJ1-3
CDR3 DNA: TGTGCCAGTAGTGCGGGGGCCATCTCTGGAAACACCATATATTTT
CDR3 protein: CASSAGAISGNTIYF

clone size: few
D gene: NA
V gene: TRBV7-3
J gene: TRBJ2-6
CDR3 DNA: TGTGCCAGCAGCCTCGGTTTTCTCGGGGCCAACGTCCTGACTTTC
CDR3 protein: CASSLGFLGANVLTF

clone size: NA
D gene: NA
V gene: TRBV6-6
J gene: TRBJ1-1
CDR3 DNA: TGTGCCGTCCACAGGGAGAACACTGAAGCTTTCTTT
CDR3 protein: CAVHRENTEAFF

clone size: NA
D gene: NA
V gene: TRBV6-5
J gene: TRBJ1-4
CDR3 DNA: TGTGCCAGCAGTTACAGGACAGATAATGAAAAACTGTTTTTT
CDR3 protein: CASSYRTDNEKLFF

clone size: NA
D gene: TRBD1
V gene: TRBV5-1
J gene: TRBJ1-2
CDR3 DNA: TGCGCCAGCAGTTTATGGACAGGGGCTACTAACTATGGCTACACCTTC
CDR3 protein: CASSLWTGATNYGYTF

clone size: NA
D gene: NA
V gene: TRBV18
J gene: TRBJ1-5
CDR3 DNA: TGTGCCAGCTCACTCCTACGGGGAGGGCGGCAGCCCCAGCATTTT
CDR3 protein: CASSLLRGGRQPQHF

clone size: NA
D gene: NA
V gene: TRBV9
J gene: TRBJ2-3
CDR3 DNA: TGTGCCAGCAGCGTCGGGACTAGCACAGATACGCAGTATTTT
CDR3 protein: CASSVGTSTDTQYF

clone size: NA
D gene: TRBD1
V gene: TRBV5-6
J gene: TRBJ2-7
CDR3 DNA: TGTGCCAGCAGCACCGGACAGGTCTCCTACGAGCAGTACTTC
CDR3 protein: CASSTGQVSYEQYF

clone size: NA
D gene: NA
V gene: TRBV29-1
J gene: TRBJ2-2
CDR3 DNA: TGCAGCGTTGGGCGGGACACCGGGGAGCTGTTTTTT
CDR3 protein: CSVGRDTGELFF

clone size: NA
D gene: TRBD2
V gene: TRBV9
J gene: TRBJ2-1
CDR3 DNA: TGTGCCAGCAGCGTGGGGGGGTACTACAATGAGCAGTTCTTC
CDR3 protein: CASSVGGYYNEQFF

clone size: NA
D gene: NA
V gene: TRBV4-3
J gene: TRBJ2-7
CDR3 DNA: TGCGCCAGCAGCCAAGCAATAGGACTCGAGAGCTCCTACGAGCAGTACTTC
CDR3 protein: CASSQAIGLESSYEQYF

clone size: NA
D gene: TRBD1
V gene: TRBV5-1
J gene: TRBJ2-2
CDR3 DNA: TGCGCCAGCAATCCGGGACAGGGGGCCGGGGAGCTGTTTTTT
CDR3 protein: CASNPGQGAGELFF

clone size: NA
D gene: TRBD2
V gene: TRBV7-7
J gene: TRBJ2-5
CDR3 DNA: TGTGCCAGCAGCTTGGGACTAGCGGGGGCTCAAGAGACCCAGTACTTC
CDR3 protein: CASSLGLAGAQETQYF

clone size: NA
D gene: NA
V gene: TRBV7-3
J gene: TRBJ2-3
CDR3 DNA: TGTGCCAGCAGCTTACAGGGGATCGCAGATACGCAGTATTTT
CDR3 protein: CASSLQGIADTQYF

clone size: NA
D gene: TRBD1
V gene: TRBV19
J gene: TRBJ2-7
CDR3 DNA: TGTGCCAGTAGTGACCACAGGGGCCCCTACGAGCAGTACTTC
CDR3 protein: CASSDHRGPYEQYF

clone size: NA
D gene: NA
V gene: TRBV19
J gene: TRBJ1-5
CDR3 DNA: TGTGCCAGTAGTATAGATCTCCTCCAGCCCCAGCATTTT
CDR3 protein: CASSIDLLQPQHF

clone size: NA
D gene: TRBD1
V gene: TRBV6-4
J gene: TRBJ1-6
CDR3 DNA: TGTGCCAGCAGTGACGGACAGGGTGGTAATTCACCCCTCCACTTT
CDR3 protein: CASSDGQGGNSPLHF

clone size: NA
D gene: TRBD1
V gene: TRBV29-1
J gene: TRBJ2-3
CDR3 DNA: TGCAGCGTTGAAACAGGGGGCAACACAGATACGCAGTATTTT
CDR3 protein: CSVETGGNTDTQYF